The clone carrying this T cell receptor beta chain was counted a single time. In germline, CDR1 is SNHLY, CDR2 FYNNEI. This CDR3 spans 14 amino acids. V was clipped by 5 bases and J by 1 base, with 8 bases between them. Primed by a sample-barcoded 5' primer and a J-beta primer mix, a second PCR proceeded for 7 to 11 cycles. Via MiXCR, TCRdb re-called the 5' RACE reads, giving one row per CDR3 protein. The repertoire holds about 570,000 distinct CDR3 sequences, with around 27% as singletons. The record originates from a study of blood T cells in healthy people across ages. Separately, the same data were catalogued under a study of T cells of mothers and their children.

The chain is built from TRBV2 and TRBJ2-2; no reliable D call. Sequencing was carried out using blood. This sequence originates from a boy aged 2-9 years in good health. As DNA, the CDR3 is TGTGCCAGCAGTATAAACAGGAACACCGGGGAGCTGTTTTTT. Amino acid sequence: CASSINRNTGELFF.